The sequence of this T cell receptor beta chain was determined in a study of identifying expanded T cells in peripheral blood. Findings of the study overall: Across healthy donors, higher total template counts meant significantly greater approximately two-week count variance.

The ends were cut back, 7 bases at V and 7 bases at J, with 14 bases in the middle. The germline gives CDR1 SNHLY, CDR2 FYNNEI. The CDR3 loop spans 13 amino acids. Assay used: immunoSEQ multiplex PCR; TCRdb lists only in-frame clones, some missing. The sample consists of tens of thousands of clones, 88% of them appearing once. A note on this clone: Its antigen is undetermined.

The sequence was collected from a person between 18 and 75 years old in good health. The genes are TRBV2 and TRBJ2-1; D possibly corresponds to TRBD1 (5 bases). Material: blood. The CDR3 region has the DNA TGTGCCAGCATGACGGACACTGAAAATGAGCAGTTCTTC. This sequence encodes CASMTDTENEQFF.